This T cell receptor beta chain was profiled in a study of T cells after yellow fever vaccination (dated by TCRdb to between 2018 and 2021). Regarding the complete study: Libraries from fractions with low cell numbers were prepared with the SMART-Seq v4 Ultra Low Input RNA kit. To track T-cell clones before and after primary and booster YFV17D yellow fever vaccination, bulk TCR alpha and beta repertoires were sequenced longitudinally. The cohort comprised two healthy male donors, one aged 18 to 30 and one aged 30 to 40 years. Blood samples were taken at several timepoints before and after primary and secondary immunization, and bulk PBMC replicates and cell subsets were isolated.

The V end gives up 0 bases and the J end 3 bases, leaving 10 bases in the junction not matched to a gene. The CDR3 spans 17 residues, from the cysteine through the phenylalanine. The DNA shown is the 51-base CDR3, in frame from base 1. TCR cDNA was synthesized by 5'RACE template switching, which introduced a universal primer site and unique molecular identifiers. Priming of cDNA synthesis was performed from both the TCR alpha and TCR beta constant segments. Library amplification used two PCR steps, and the second PCR step added sample barcodes and sequencing adapters. Sequencing of the libraries was done on either Illumina HiSeq 2500 (2x100 bp) or NovaSeq (2x150 bp). The original methods were these. MIGEC was used to demultiplex reads and collapse the reads into UMI consensus sequences, and MiXCR was used for V(D)J alignment. Vaccine-responding clonotypes were identified with edgeR using replicate PBMC samples, with FDR below 0.01 and a log2 fold change above 5 up to day 15 being required. CD4 or CD8 identity was assigned to each bulk clonotype according to whether the clonotype was present at higher abundance in the sequenced CD4 repertoire or the sequenced CD8 repertoire. TCRdb passed the public sequencing reads through fastp at Q25 and MiXCR, retaining productive beta sequences. CDR3 protein sequences are deduplicated, and each keeps its most common genes and DNA. None of the V and J calls come from the authors' own analysis; TCRdb made them. In all, the sample holds approximately 300,000 distinct CDR3 sequences, and 13% of those were seen once. The ten largest account for about 0.54% of the sample.

The treatment or condition tag for this specimen amounts to: live attenuated yellow fever vaccine strain. A standard Ficoll-Paque protocol was used to isolate PBMCs from peripheral blood. Dynabeads CD4 and CD8 positive selection kits were used to isolate CD4 and CD8 T-cell fractions. TriZol was used to extract RNA from bulk PBMCs, from CD4 and CD8 fractions, and from dextramer-positive and dextramer-negative fractions. This clonotype was seen once. This receptor's antigen is unknown. Per-base qualities were not stored, and no clone one base away is much larger. The study at large found these results: After the booster, most of the clones that had expanded following primary vaccination were detected again (almost 98% of CD4 and 88% of CD8), which suggests that memory was broadly maintained. Because the study included only a couple of donors, the extent to which the findings can be generalized is limited. A small share of clonotypes occurred in both CD4 and CD8 compartments, likely arising from convergent recombination. FACS-sorted repertoires could contain abundant contaminating clonotypes from the bulk population, so computational filtering was required. Compared with the primary T-cell response, the secondary T-cell response was weaker but faster, peaking on day 5 rather than day 15.

Sequenced material: CD4+ T cells sorted from PBMCs, taken 45 days after the yellow fever booster vaccination. Recombination linked TRBV23-1 to TRBJ2-7; a stretch of 8 junction bases matches TRBD1. TRBV23-1 is marked as an open reading frame, function uncertain. The source is a man under 40 who received the YFV17D yellow fever vaccine. The bases are TGCGCCAGCAGTCAATCGGGGACGACAGGGGTGAACTACGAGCAGTACTTC. The encoded protein is CASSQSGTTGVNYEQYF.